This is a list of T cell receptor beta chains from one sample in a study of T cell repertoires in cytomegalovirus infection. These receptors' targets are unknown. TCRdb ran MiXCR on the reads and lists one entry per CDR3 protein. Of 68,000 or so distinct CDR3 sequences detected, 22% appear once; the ten largest clones hold around 79%. The sequenced sample consisted of PBMCs, sequenced either directly or after in vitro stimulation (not recorded which). Source of these receptors: a human donor in good health (CMV status not recorded). Some clones in this sample may be carry-over from other donors' samples. Both conserved end residues are part of each CDR3. Fields, in order: D gene, V gene, clone size, J gene, CDR3 DNA, CDR3 protein. D genes are given only for firm matches. Size is stated for part of the rows, as once, few or many counts, or as a class when the clone is expanded.

NA,TRBV7-2,many,TRBJ2-7,TGTGCCAGCAGCTTCCCTGACCTCTACTACGAGCAGTACTTC,CASSFPDLYYEQYF
TRBD1,TRBV2,few,TRBJ1-4,TGTGCCAGCAGTCACCCGGGACAGGCCTTTGGTGAAAAACTGTTTTTT,CASSHPGQAFGEKLFF
NA,TRBV27,few,TRBJ1-1,TGTGCCAGCAAATCAGGGCTTGTGGATGAAGCTTTCTTT,CASKSGLVDEAFF
NA,TRBV6-6,few,TRBJ1-3,TGTGCCAGCAGTTGGAGAGAGGAAGGAAACACCATATATTTT,CASSWREEGNTIYF
NA,TRBV19,NA,TRBJ2-1,TGTGCCAGTAGTATTATCCCGTTCTTC,CASSIIPFF
NA,TRBV7-2,few,TRBJ2-1,TGTGCCAGCAGCTTGATGCTAGCGAGAGAAGGTGAGCAGTTCTTC,CASSLMLAREGEQFF
TRBD1,TRBV7-2,NA,TRBJ2-1,TGTGCCAGCCATTTCAGGACAGGGGACGCTGAGCAGTTCTTC,CASHFRTGDAEQFF
TRBD1,TRBV12-3/TRBV12-4,many,TRBJ1-5,TGTGCCAGCAGTTTAGCACAGGGGTCCAATCAGCCCCAGCATTTT,CASSLAQGSNQPQHF
TRBD2,TRBV6-5,NA,TRBJ2-3,TGTGCCAGCAGTAAAGGACTAGCGGGATTCACAGATACGCAGTATTTT,CASSKGLAGFTDTQYF
TRBD2,TRBV28,few,TRBJ2-2,TGTGCCAGCGTACTAGCGGGAGTAACCGGCACCGGGGAGCTGTTTTTT,CASVLAGVTGTGELFF
NA,TRBV7-7,many,TRBJ2-5,TGTGCCAGCAGCTTAGGCGGTGGGGGAGAAGAGACCCAGTACTTC,CASSLGGGGEETQYF
NA,TRBV28,NA,TRBJ2-7,TGTGCCAGCAGTTTAGCTCTAGCAGAGCAGTACTTC,CASSLALAEQYF
TRBD2,TRBV15,NA,TRBJ2-1,TGTGCCACCAGCAGAGCCGGGACTAGCACGATTGAGCAGTTCTTC,CATSRAGTSTIEQFF
TRBD2,TRBV28,many,TRBJ2-1,TGTGCCAGCAGAACCCCCGGGACTAGCGGGGGGGCTGTTGGGAATGAGCAGTTCTTC,CASRTPGTSGGAVGNEQFF
NA,TRBV5-6,few,TRBJ2-4,TGTGCCAGCAGCTTGGGTGTAGTCCCAGGATACGGGTCCATTCAGTACTTC,CASSLGVVPGYGSIQYF